A single sample is the source of the 3 T cell receptor beta chains below, sequenced in a study of T-cell memory formation after mild COVID-19. A single record per CDR3 protein comes from TCRdb applying MiXCR to the 5' RACE reads. The sample consists of roughly 180,000 distinct CDR3 sequences, less than 20% of them appearing once. The sample comprised PBMCs or a T cell subset sorted from them (not recorded which). The receptor set was obtained from a man aged 18 to 30 who had mild COVID-19 (a few samples of this study predate the infection). Cell type and time point are not known.

The rearrangement links TRBV7-6 to TRBJ2-7, with D uncertain. Germline assignment: CDR1 SGHVS and CDR2 FNYEAQ. The CDR3 is 12 amino acids. Trimming took 1 base from V and 5 from J, leaving 6 bases between them. CDR3 region: CASSLGSNEQYF. Here the CDR3 DNA reads TGTGCCAGCAGCTTAGGCAGTAACGAGCAGTACTTC.

Comment on this clonotype: Just one base apart from a much larger clone, this may be a read error. J is TRBJ1-5 and V is TRBV5-1; the D is unclear. Germline V lookup: CDR1 SGHRS, CDR2 YFSETQ. The CDR3 loop spans 13 amino acids. V lost 4 bases, J lost 2 bases, and 7 bases lay in between. The CDR3 loop reads CASSVDGNQPQHF. For the CDR3, the DNA is TGCGCCAGCAGCGTGGACGGCAATCAGCCCCAGCATTTT. The complete variable domain, with remaining parts taken from reference TRBV5-1 and TRBJ1-5, reads KAGVTQTPRYLIKTRGQQVTLSCSPISGHRSVSWYQQTPGQGLQFLFEYFSETQRNKGNFPGRFSGRQFSNSRSEMNVSTLELGDSALYLCASSVDGNQPQHFGDGTRLSIL.

This clonotype was observed many times. The chain couples TRBV4-3 to TRBJ1-2; TRBD1 might be the D (6 bases). The V and J ends lost 1 base and 0 bases respectively, with 12 bases between them. The CDR3 has 16 residues. Germline V gives CDR1 LGHNA, CDR2 YSLEER. This CDR3 reads CASSQASGQTNYGYTF. CDR3 nucleotide sequence: TGCGCCAGCAGCCAAGCCTCTGGACAGACTAACTATGGCTACACCTTC.